The present entry profiles one T cell receptor (beta chain) with its context. What it recognizes is unknown. This CDR3 contains 17 residues. Trimming stripped 7 bases from V and 4 bases from J, with 26 bases between. This specimen belongs to a study of cytomegalovirus exposure and HLA in healthy donors. The study, taken as a whole, reports: Within an earlier analysis, most TCR beta V segments proved productive either about 87% or about 30% of the time. Association of under 20,000 TCR beta sequences with HLA alleles was found at 0.05 false discovery rate in a later analysis. CMV serostatus was the only immune exposure information that was available. Follow-up analysis later connected one missense variant in DCLRE1C with trimming of TCR beta V- and J-genes.

Researchers ran the PCR with 60 Vbeta and 13 Jbeta primers. The table came from immunoSEQ multiplex PCR; TCRdb's copy has only in-frame clones and leaves some out. The table shows under 150,000 clones, with roughly three quarters occurring only once. The material sequenced was PBMCs. The rearrangement links TRBV5-3 to TRBJ1-2, with D unclear. TRBV5-3 carries the ORF label, with uncertain function. The receptor was derived from a woman aged 45 to 65 in good health and CMV-seronegative. The CDR3 sequence is CARPHGSCGPGSYGYTF. The DNA for the CDR3 is TGTGCCAGACCACACGGGTCATGCGGTCCTGGGTCCTATGGCTACACCTTC.